The rows below give T cell receptor beta chains drawn from one sample of a study of blood T cell repertoires in COVID-19. Clones were sequenced by immunoSEQ multiplex PCR, and TCRdb holds only the in-frame ones, with some missing. The repertoire holds about 220,000 clones, with approximately 85% as singletons. The sequencing input was peripheral blood. These receptors originate from a woman aged 70-85 years with COVID-19, enrolled during active disease. Both conserved end residues are part of each CDR3. A D gene is named only where the DNA matches it firmly. Clone size is stated in some rows and not others, as once, few, many or a class when expanded.

d_call: NA
clone_size: NA
v_call: TRBV29-1
j_call: TRBJ2-7
cdr3_aa: CSVVGGGSSYEQYF
cdr3_nt: TGCAGCGTTGTAGGTGGCGGAAGCTCCTACGAGCAGTACTTC

d_call: NA
clone_size: NA
v_call: TRBV3-1/TRBV3-2
j_call: TRBJ2-7
cdr3_aa: CASSQRSYEQYF
cdr3_nt: TGTGCCAGCAGCCAAAGGAGTTACGAGCAGTACTTC

d_call: NA
clone_size: once
v_call: TRBV2
j_call: TRBJ1-1
cdr3_aa: CASSEAGPNTEAFF
cdr3_nt: TGTGCCAGCAGTGAGGCAGGCCCGAACACTGAAGCTTTCTTT

d_call: NA
clone_size: NA
v_call: TRBV24-1
j_call: TRBJ2-3
cdr3_aa: CATSDYRDADTQYF
cdr3_nt: TGTGCCACCAGTGATTACAGGGACGCAGATACGCAGTATTTT

d_call: TRBD1
clone_size: few
v_call: TRBV2
j_call: TRBJ2-7
cdr3_aa: CASSRTGNKYEQYF
cdr3_nt: TGTGCCAGCAGCCGGACAGGGAATAAGTACGAGCAGTACTTC

d_call: TRBD2
clone_size: once
v_call: TRBV10-2
j_call: TRBJ2-6
cdr3_aa: CASSEWGGGGSGANVLTF
cdr3_nt: TGCGCCAGCAGTGAGTGGGGGGGAGGTGGCTCTGGGGCCAACGTCCTGACTTTC

d_call: NA
clone_size: NA
v_call: TRBV28
j_call: TRBJ1-2
cdr3_aa: CASSSSDRLLSPYGYTF
cdr3_nt: TGTGCCAGCAGTTCCTCCGACAGGCTGCTTTCTCCGTATGGCTACACCTTC

d_call: TRBD1
clone_size: NA
v_call: TRBV5-1
j_call: TRBJ2-7
cdr3_aa: CASSEAGTGGSYEQYF
cdr3_nt: TGCGCCAGCAGCGAGGCCGGGACAGGGGGCTCCTACGAGCAGTACTTC

d_call: TRBD2
clone_size: few
v_call: TRBV7-2
j_call: TRBJ2-1
cdr3_aa: CASSPGLAGTSEQFF
cdr3_nt: TGTGCCAGCAGCCCAGGACTAGCGGGGACGAGTGAGCAGTTCTTC

d_call: TRBD1
clone_size: NA
v_call: TRBV4-2
j_call: TRBJ1-1
cdr3_aa: CASSQGQGGTEAFF
cdr3_nt: TGTGCCAGCAGCCAGGGACAGGGAGGCACTGAAGCTTTCTTT

d_call: TRBD2
clone_size: NA
v_call: TRBV7-2
j_call: TRBJ2-7
cdr3_aa: CASTPGLAGSRVQYF
cdr3_nt: TGTGCCAGCACTCCGGGACTAGCGGGAAGTCGTGTGCAGTACTTC

d_call: NA
clone_size: NA
v_call: TRBV28
j_call: TRBJ1-2
cdr3_aa: CASSSPGDYGYTF
cdr3_nt: TGTGCCAGCAGCTCCCCCGGGGACTATGGCTACACCTTC

d_call: NA
clone_size: NA
v_call: TRBV3-1/TRBV3-2
j_call: TRBJ2-7
cdr3_aa: CASSQSSGSYEQYF
cdr3_nt: TGTGCCAGCAGCCAATCGTCAGGTTCCTACGAGCAGTACTTC

d_call: NA
clone_size: few
v_call: TRBV11-2
j_call: TRBJ1-4
cdr3_aa: CASRSIRHGNEKLFF
cdr3_nt: TGTGCCAGCAGGTCCATACGTCACGGTAATGAAAAACTGTTTTTT

d_call: NA
clone_size: NA
v_call: TRBV6-5
j_call: TRBJ2-7
cdr3_aa: CASSYSRSGRREQYF
cdr3_nt: TGTGCCAGCAGTTACTCGAGGTCAGGGAGGCGCGAGCAGTACTTC

d_call: NA
clone_size: NA
v_call: TRBV19
j_call: TRBJ1-2
cdr3_aa: CASSVPGEANYGYTF
cdr3_nt: TGTGCCAGTAGTGTCCCGGGAGAAGCTAACTATGGCTACACCTTC

d_call: NA
clone_size: NA
v_call: TRBV5-4
j_call: TRBJ1-4
cdr3_aa: CASSPGGIREKLFF
cdr3_nt: TGTGCCAGCAGCCCCGGGGGAATTCGTGAAAAACTGTTTTTT

d_call: TRBD1
clone_size: NA
v_call: TRBV19
j_call: TRBJ1-2
cdr3_aa: CASSSRQGLGYTF
cdr3_nt: TGTGCCAGTAGTAGCAGACAGGGACTCGGCTACACCTTC

d_call: TRBD2
clone_size: NA
v_call: TRBV18
j_call: TRBJ2-7
cdr3_aa: CASSEKREATYEQYF
cdr3_nt: TGTGCCAGCTCAGAAAAGCGGGAGGCAACCTACGAGCAGTACTTC

d_call: NA
clone_size: NA
v_call: TRBV6-2/TRBV6-3
j_call: TRBJ2-7
cdr3_aa: CASSYLVYEQYF
cdr3_nt: TGTGCCAGCAGTTACTTAGTCTACGAGCAGTACTTC

d_call: TRBD1
clone_size: NA
v_call: TRBV28
j_call: TRBJ1-1
cdr3_aa: CASITLTGGNTEAFF
cdr3_nt: TGTGCCAGCATCACGTTAACAGGGGGGAACACTGAAGCTTTCTTT

d_call: TRBD2
clone_size: NA
v_call: TRBV4-3
j_call: TRBJ2-1
cdr3_aa: CASSHLNSGSSLNEQFF
cdr3_nt: TGCGCCAGCAGCCACCTTAATAGCGGGAGCTCCCTCAATGAGCAGTTCTTC

d_call: NA
clone_size: once
v_call: TRBV27
j_call: TRBJ2-6
cdr3_aa: CASSTSGANVLTF
cdr3_nt: TGTGCCAGCAGCACTTCTGGGGCCAACGTCCTGACTTTC

d_call: TRBD2
clone_size: NA
v_call: TRBV19
j_call: TRBJ2-7
cdr3_aa: CASSIAGLAGGPYEQYF
cdr3_nt: TGTGCCAGTAGTATCGCGGGACTAGCGGGAGGGCCCTACGAGCAGTACTTC

d_call: TRBD1
clone_size: NA
v_call: TRBV6-5
j_call: TRBJ1-2
cdr3_aa: CASRLQGRDGYTF
cdr3_nt: TGTGCCAGCAGACTACAGGGGCGGGATGGCTACACCTTC

d_call: NA
clone_size: NA
v_call: TRBV6-2/TRBV6-3
j_call: TRBJ2-7
cdr3_aa: CASSFRSSYEQYF
cdr3_nt: TGTGCCAGCAGTTTCAGGTCCTCCTACGAGCAGTACTTC

d_call: NA
clone_size: NA
v_call: TRBV3-1/TRBV3-2
j_call: TRBJ2-6
cdr3_aa: CASSRLETGANVLTF
cdr3_nt: TGTGCCAGCAGCCGCTTAGAGACTGGGGCCAACGTCCTGACTTTC

d_call: TRBD2
clone_size: many
v_call: TRBV7-9
j_call: TRBJ2-7
cdr3_aa: CASSLERLAGEQYF
cdr3_nt: TGTGCCAGCAGCTTAGAAAGACTAGCGGGCGAGCAGTACTTC

d_call: NA
clone_size: NA
v_call: TRBV11-2
j_call: TRBJ2-5
cdr3_aa: CATQYQETQYF
cdr3_nt: TGTGCCACCCAGTACCAAGAGACCCAGTACTTC

d_call: NA
clone_size: NA
v_call: TRBV6-6
j_call: TRBJ1-2
cdr3_aa: CATLTEGYREGGYTF
cdr3_nt: TGTGCCACTCTCACTGAGGGGTACAGGGAAGGTGGCTACACCTTC

d_call: NA
clone_size: NA
v_call: TRBV6-5
j_call: TRBJ1-4
cdr3_aa: CASSSRTAATNEKLFF
cdr3_nt: TGTGCCAGCAGTTCCCGGACAGCTGCAACTAATGAAAAACTGTTTTTT

d_call: TRBD2
clone_size: NA
v_call: TRBV6-5
j_call: TRBJ2-5
cdr3_aa: CASSQREGPQETQYF
cdr3_nt: TGTGCCAGCAGTCAGCGGGAGGGCCCCCAAGAGACCCAGTACTTC

d_call: TRBD1
clone_size: NA
v_call: TRBV5-1
j_call: TRBJ2-7
cdr3_aa: CASSLSGTGGDEQYF
cdr3_nt: TGCGCCAGCAGCCTGTCCGGGACAGGGGGCGACGAGCAGTACTTC

d_call: NA
clone_size: few
v_call: TRBV3-1/TRBV3-2
j_call: TRBJ1-5
cdr3_aa: CASSQAGAGQPQHF
cdr3_nt: TGTGCCAGCAGCCAAGCAGGGGCAGGTCAGCCCCAGCATTTT

d_call: NA
clone_size: NA
v_call: TRBV19
j_call: TRBJ1-4
cdr3_aa: CASSGSASGGAYNEKLFF
cdr3_nt: TGTGCCAGTAGCGGAAGCGCCTCGGGGGGCGCTTATAATGAAAAACTGTTTTTT

d_call: TRBD1
clone_size: NA
v_call: TRBV20-1
j_call: TRBJ1-5
cdr3_aa: CSTSGQGSNQPQHF
cdr3_nt: TGCAGTACTAGTGGACAGGGAAGCAATCAGCCCCAGCATTTT

d_call: NA
clone_size: once
v_call: TRBV9
j_call: TRBJ2-7
cdr3_aa: CASSPDPGSNSYEQYF
cdr3_nt: TGTGCCAGCAGTCCCGACCCGGGATCCAACTCCTACGAGCAGTACTTC

d_call: NA
clone_size: NA
v_call: TRBV4-3
j_call: TRBJ2-7
cdr3_aa: CASSQVVGSRYEQYF
cdr3_nt: TGCGCCAGCAGCCAAGTGGTCGGGAGCCGCTACGAGCAGTACTTC

d_call: NA
clone_size: NA
v_call: TRBV24-1
j_call: TRBJ2-5
cdr3_aa: CATSDSRAGSFWRETQYF
cdr3_nt: TGTGCCACCAGTGATTCCCGGGCCGGATCATTCTGGAGGGAGACCCAGTACTTC

d_call: NA
clone_size: NA
v_call: TRBV4-3
j_call: TRBJ1-3
cdr3_aa: CASSQDLSGNTIYF
cdr3_nt: TGCGCCAGCAGCCAAGATCTAAGTGGAAACACCATATATTTT

d_call: NA
clone_size: NA
v_call: TRBV28
j_call: TRBJ1-2
cdr3_aa: CASSRGSNYGYTF
cdr3_nt: TGTGCCAGCAGTCGAGGATCTAACTATGGCTACACCTTC

d_call: TRBD1
clone_size: NA
v_call: TRBV5-6
j_call: TRBJ2-5
cdr3_aa: CASSPRPKGARLETQYF
cdr3_nt: TGTGCCAGCAGCCCTCGGCCCAAGGGGGCGCGGCTGGAGACCCAGTACTTC